What follows are 14 T cell receptor beta chains derived from one specimen sequenced in a study of technical replicates of blood from a handful of donors. Repertoires were generated with immunoSEQ multiplex PCR, while TCRdb's copy carries only in-frame clones and drops some. Of around 84,000 clones in the sample, more than 90% were seen once. Sequencing was performed on T cells isolated from PBMCs. Every receptor here comes from a human donor in good health.

This CDR3 reads CASGLVQFAGGRGAKNIQYF. CDR3 sequence (DNA): TGTGCTAGTGGTTTGGTACAATTTGCGGGGGGAAGGGGAGCCAAAAACATTCAGTACTTC. The chain is built from TRBV12-5 and TRBJ2-4; 8 nucleotides align to TRBD2. This CDR3 spans 20 amino acids. V lost 0 bases and J lost 0; bases outside the gene matches: 13. Per the germline V gene, CDR1 is LGHNT and CDR2 is FRNRAP.

V and J are TRBV19 and TRBJ1-2, with 10 bases matching TRBD1. With 10 bases clipped from V and 4 bases from J, the junction kept 9 bases outside the gene matches. The CDR3 consists of 14 residues. Germline V gene sequence: CDR1 LNHDA, CDR2 SQIVND (reference sequence). The CDR3 nucleotides read TGTGCCACAACATCGGGGACAGGGGCCTATGGCTACACCTTC. Translating gives CATTSGTGAYGYTF.

V gene TRBV30 combines with J gene TRBJ2-3; the D gene is possibly TRBD2 (5 bases). Trimming stripped 1 base from V and 2 bases from J, with 10 bases between. This CDR3 is built from 14 residues. Per germline, CDR1 GTSNPN and CDR2 SVGIG (reference sequence). In DNA form, the CDR3 reads TGTGCCTGGAGTGGAGGACTCTTCACAGATACGCAGTATTTT. Encoded protein: CAWSGGLFTDTQYF.

The chain carries TRBV7-9 and TRBJ1-2, with D possibly matching TRBD1 (5 bases). V gave up 2 bases and J gave up 4 bases, with 14 bases separating them. CDR1 is SEHNR, CDR2 FQNEAQ, per germline (reference sequence). The CDR3 totals 15 residues. The CDR3 sequence: CASSLTVGTAYGYTF. The CDR3 DNA follows: TGTGCCAGCAGCTTAACAGTCGGGACTGCCTATGGCTACACCTTC.

This clone was counted a few times. The chain recombines TRBV6-5 with TRBJ1-6, with TRBD1 matching over 9 bases. Germline V gene data show CDR1 as MNHEY and CDR2 as SVGAGI. V lost 3 bases to trimming and J lost 14 bases; unmatched junction nucleotides: 5. This CDR3 has 13 amino acids. CDR3 nucleotide sequence: TGTGCCAGCAGTTATGGGACAGGGCGTACCCTCCACTTT. Protein product: CASSYGTGRTLHF.

The V gene is TRBV19, the J gene TRBJ1-1, with TRBD1 matching 7 bases. The CDR3 has 15 amino acids. Germline V gene sequence: CDR1 LNHDA, CDR2 SQIVND (reference sequence). The J segment lost 1 base and the V segment lost 7 bases, leaving 9 bases of the junction unmatched. CDR3 region: CASTVTGSKNTEAFF. The DNA for the CDR3 is TGTGCCAGTACCGTGACAGGGTCCAAGAACACTGAAGCTTTCTTT.

The chain carries TRBV6-1 and TRBJ1-2, with D possibly being TRBD1 (5 bases). CDR1 and CDR2 (germline): MNHNS, SASEGT. V lost 1 base and J 4 bases, leaving 16 bases between the germline ends. CDR3 length: 16 residues. The CDR3 nucleotides read TGTGCCAGCAGTGAAGATAAGACAGCCCTCTTCTATGGCTACACCTTC. This encodes CASSEDKTALFYGYTF.

This clone occurred once. This chain connects TRBV30 to TRBJ1-2, with 8 bases identical to TRBD1. CDR1 GTSNPN and CDR2 SVGIG come from the germline V gene (reference sequence). V lost 4 bases to trimming and J lost 7 bases; unmatched junction nucleotides: 14. The CDR3 is 15 amino acids. CDR3 in DNA: TGTGCCTGGAATACCGGACAGGGCCGTGTACGTGGCTACACCTTC. Protein: CAWNTGQGRVRGYTF. Full variable domain (missing parts from reference TRBV30 and TRBJ1-2): SQTIHQWPATLVQPVGSPLSLECTVEGTSNPNLYWYRQAAGRGLQLLFYSVGIGQISSEVPQNLSASRPQDRQFILSSKKLLLSDSGFYLCAWNTGQGRVRGYTFGSGTRLTVV.

The chain recombines TRBV15 with TRBJ2-3; 7 bases align to TRBD1. CDR3 size: 15 residues. V shed 2 bases and J 10 bases; nucleotides not matched to a gene: 12. Germline CDR1 is LNHNV and CDR2 is YYDKDF (reference sequence). In nucleotides, the CDR3 is TGTGCCACCAGCAGATCCCTCTCACAGGGGAGTGCGCAGTATTTT. Amino acid sequence: CATSRSLSQGSAQYF.

This clone was seen just once. This rearrangement joins TRBV7-2 to TRBJ2-2, with D possibly matching TRBD2 (6 bases). The CDR3 is 19 residues long. Germline lookup yields CDR1 SGHTA and CDR2 FQGNSA. Trimming removed 2 bases from V and 3 bases from J, with 22 bases in between. CDR3: CASSLSPVGASVYTGELFF. Written as DNA, the CDR3 is TGTGCCAGCAGCTTAAGCCCCGTTGGGGCTAGCGTTTACACCGGGGAGCTGTTTTTT.

V and J are TRBV15 and TRBJ2-3; D not resolved. The CDR3 is 14 residues long. V shed 2 bases and J shed 6 bases, with 12 bases lying between them. CDR1 is LNHNV and CDR2 is YYDKDF in the germline V gene (reference sequence). The CDR3 DNA reads TGTGCCACCAGCAGATCCCTCGCCGCGGATACGCAGTATTTT. This codes for CATSRSLAADTQYF.

This clone was counted once. The chain carries TRBV2 and TRBJ1-1; the D is unclear. V was clipped by 0 bases and J by 7 bases, with 12 bases between them. CDR3 length equals 14 residues. CDR1 and CDR2 from the germline V gene are SNHLY and FYNNEI. The CDR3 loop is CASSEAGVGFEAFF. The DNA for the CDR3 is TGTGCCAGCAGTGAAGCCGGGGTAGGGTTTGAAGCTTTCTTT.

The chain is built from TRBV9 and TRBJ1-5; the D is unclear. This CDR3 spans 15 amino acids. V lost 1 base and J lost 5, with 13 bases in between. The germline gives CDR1 SGDLS, CDR2 YYNGEE. CDR3 region: CASSVSGEVYQPQHF. The DNA for the CDR3 is TGTGCCAGCAGCGTATCTGGAGAGGTTTATCAGCCCCAGCATTTT.

This clone has a single count. The V gene is TRBV14, the J gene TRBJ1-2; 11 bases align to TRBD1. The CDR3 contains 16 residues. With V trimmed by 1 base and J by 4 bases, 5 bases remained unmatched. Germline V gives CDR1 SGHDN, CDR2 FVKESK. The CDR3 spells CASSQVGQGASYGYTF. The CDR3 nucleotides read TGTGCCAGCAGCCAAGTTGGACAGGGGGCTTCCTATGGCTACACCTTC.